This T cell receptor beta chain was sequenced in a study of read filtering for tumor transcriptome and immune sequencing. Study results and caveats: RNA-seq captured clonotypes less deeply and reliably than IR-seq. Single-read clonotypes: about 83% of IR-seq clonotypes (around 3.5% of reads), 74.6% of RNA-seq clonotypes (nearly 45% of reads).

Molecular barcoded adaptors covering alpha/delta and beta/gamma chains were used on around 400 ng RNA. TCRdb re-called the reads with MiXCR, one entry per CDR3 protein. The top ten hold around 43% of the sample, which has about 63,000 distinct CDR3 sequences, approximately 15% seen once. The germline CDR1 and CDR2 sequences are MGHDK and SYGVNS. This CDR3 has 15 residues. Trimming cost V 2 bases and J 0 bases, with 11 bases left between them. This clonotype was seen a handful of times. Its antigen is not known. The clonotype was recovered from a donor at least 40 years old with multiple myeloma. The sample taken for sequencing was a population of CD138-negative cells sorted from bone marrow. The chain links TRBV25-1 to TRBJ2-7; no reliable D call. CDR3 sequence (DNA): TGTGCCAGCAGTGAAACGACTGGGCCCTCCTACGAGCAGTACTTC. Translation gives CASSETTGPSYEQYF.